A single sample is the source of the 14 T cell receptor beta chains below, sequenced in a study of vaccination effects on CD4 cells after COVID-19. Following an approximately eleven-day culture, CD4+ T cells were purified. All study participants received two doses of BNT162b2 or mRNA-1273 vaccine. What these receptors recognize is not known. TCRdb's table, derived via immunoSEQ multiplex PCR, lists solely in-frame clones and lacks some. The sample consists of tens of thousands of clones, roughly 73% of them appearing once. The sequenced sample was CD4+ T cells from PBMCs cultured without peptide, obtained after COVID-19 vaccination. Every receptor here comes from a human donor who received a COVID-19 vaccine.

The chain carries TRBV2 and TRBJ1-5; D remains unclear. Per germline, CDR1 SNHLY and CDR2 FYNNEI. The germline V and J ends were trimmed by 2 bases and 4 bases, with 6 bases remaining between them. CDR3 size: 13 residues. The CDR3 sequence is CASSEHGNQPQHF. The CDR3 DNA reads TGTGCCAGCAGTGAACACGGTAATCAGCCCCAGCATTTT.

The chain has TRBV10-1 and TRBJ1-2, with 7 bases that match TRBD1. Trimming removed 4 bases from V and 5 bases from J; junction bases left unmatched: 4. Germline loops: CDR1 WNHNN, CDR2 SYGVQD (reference sequence). This CDR3 comprises 13 residues. The chain's CDR3 is CASSVDRDYGYTF. In DNA, the CDR3 is TGCGCCAGCAGTGTTGACAGGGATTATGGCTACACCTTC.

The chain uses TRBV28 and TRBJ2-5; TRBD1 might be the D (5 bases). This CDR3 is built from 14 residues. V was clipped by 7 bases and J by 4 bases, with 16 bases between them. The germline V gene encodes CDR1 MDHEN and CDR2 SYDVKM. CDR3 in amino acids: CASTDSGSVETQYF. The CDR3 nucleotides read TGTGCCAGCACCGACTCAGGGTCCGTAGAGACCCAGTACTTC.

Written as DNA, the CDR3 is TGTGCCAGCAGCGACAACGTGCTGACTGGGGCCAACGTCCTGACTTTC. Translated: CASSDNVLTGANVLTF. The chain couples TRBV7-8 to TRBJ2-6; the D is unclear. Germline loops: CDR1 SGHVS, CDR2 FQNEAQ. CDR3 length: 16 amino acids. V lost 5 bases and J 2 bases, leaving 13 bases between the germline ends.

This chain uses TRBV3-1 (or the pseudogene TRBV3-2) with TRBJ2-7; no clear D gene. The CDR3 has 12 amino acids. Germline lookup yields CDR1 LGHDT and CDR2 YNNKEL (reference sequence). Trimming pared 3 bases from V and 3 bases from J, leaving 6 bases between. CDR3 residues: CASSHGGYEQYV. As DNA, the CDR3 is TGTGCCAGCAGCCATGGCGGCTACGAGCAGTACGTC.

The CDR3 reads CASSRAKTNEKLFF. As DNA, the CDR3 is TGTGCCAGCAGTAGAGCGAAAACTAATGAAAAACTGTTTTTT. The chain combines TRBV2 with TRBJ1-4; unclear D gene. The CDR3 runs to 14 residues. V was cut by 5 bases and J by 1 base, with 8 bases left in between. The V gene's germline CDR1 is SNHLY and CDR2 FYNNEI.

The sample holds a few counts of this clone. The chain combines TRBV9 with TRBJ1-4, with D possibly being TRBD1 (6 bases). This CDR3 comprises 16 residues. CDR1 is SGDLS and CDR2 is YYNGEE in the germline V gene. V was pared by 4 bases and J by 8 bases, with 21 bases between. The CDR3 sequence is CASSPIPRGGGEKLFF. The CDR3 bases are TGTGCCAGCAGCCCTATCCCCAGGGGTGGAGGCGAAAAACTGTTTTTT.

This chain joins TRBV28 and TRBJ2-7, with D possibly matching TRBD2 (5 bases). The V end was cut by 2 bases, the J end by 4 bases, with 12 bases between. From germline, CDR1 is MDHEN and CDR2 SYDVKM. The CDR3 totals 14 residues. The CDR3 DNA sequence: TGTGCCAGCAGTTTAACTTCTCGGGGTTACGAGCAGTACGTC. Amino acid sequence: CASSLTSRGYEQYV.

The chain combines TRBV15 with TRBJ1-6; no clear D gene. In germline, CDR1 is LNHNV, CDR2 YYDKDF (reference sequence). V gave up 0 bases and J gave up 6 bases, with 3 bases separating them. There are 13 residues in the CDR3. DNA of the CDR3: TGTGCCACCAGCAGAGAGACTAATTCACCCCTCCACTTT. Residues: CATSRETNSPLHF.

The V gene is TRBV20-1, the J gene TRBJ2-7, with 11 bases matching TRBD1. The germline V gene encodes CDR1 DFQATT and CDR2 SNEGSKA (reference sequence). The CDR3 runs 14 residues. V was pared by 3 bases and J by 4 bases, with 5 bases of the junction left unmatched. CDR3 in amino acids: CSASGGTGGYEQYV. The CDR3, as DNA: TGCAGTGCTAGTGGTGGGACAGGGGGGTACGAGCAGTACGTC.

The CDR3 here is CASSQDARDTQYF. DNA of the CDR3: TGCGCCAGCAGCCAGGACGCTCGGGATACGCAGTATTTT. This chain connects TRBV4-1 to TRBJ2-3, with D uncertain. CDR3 length: 13 residues. Per germline, CDR1 MGHRA and CDR2 YSYEKL. V dropped 3 bases and J dropped 6 bases, with 10 bases sitting between them.

The CDR3 DNA is TGTGCCAGCAGTTTGACAGGCTATGGCTACACCTTC. Its protein product is CASSLTGYGYTF. The J gene is TRBJ1-2, the V gene TRBV6-5; D is perhaps TRBD1 (6 bases). The CDR3 totals 12 residues. Trimming removed 4 bases at V and 4 bases at J, with 7 bases between. Looked up from germline, CDR1 is MNHEY and CDR2 is SVGAGI.

A note on this clone: Within the sample, other DNA sequences also encode this same CDR3. This rearrangement joins TRBV9 to TRBJ2-5; tentatively, D is TRBD1 or TRBD2 (5 bases each). Between the trimmed V and J ends, which lost 0 bases and 2 bases, there was a span of 8 bases. Per germline, CDR1 SGDLS and CDR2 YYNGEE. This CDR3 region has 14 residues. The CDR3 coding sequence is TGTGCCAGCAGCGTAGGGGACCATCAAGAGACCCAGTACTTC. As protein: CASSVGDHQETQYF.

There are a few counts of this clone. The chain couples TRBV28 to TRBJ1-1; D perhaps matches TRBD1 (5 bases). The V and J ends lost 3 bases and 6 bases respectively, with 8 bases between them. Germline loops: CDR1 MDHEN, CDR2 SYDVKM. CDR3 length equals 12 residues. CDR3 sequence: CASSLGVAEAFF. The CDR3 DNA follows: TGTGCCAGCAGTTTGGGGGTAGCTGAAGCTTTCTTT.